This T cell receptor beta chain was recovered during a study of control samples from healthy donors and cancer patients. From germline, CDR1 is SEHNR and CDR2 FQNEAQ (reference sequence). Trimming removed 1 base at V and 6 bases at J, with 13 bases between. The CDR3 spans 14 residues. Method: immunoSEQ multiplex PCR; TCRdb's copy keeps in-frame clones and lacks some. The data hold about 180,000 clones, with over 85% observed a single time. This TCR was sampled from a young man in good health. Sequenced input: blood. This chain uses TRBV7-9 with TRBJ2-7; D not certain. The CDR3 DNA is TGTGCCAGCAGCTTAGGAGGAAGCACTCCCGAGCAGTACTTC. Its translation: CASSLGGSTPEQYF. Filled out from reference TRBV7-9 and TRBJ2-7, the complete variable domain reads DTGVSQNPRHKITKRGQNVTFRCDPISEHNRLYWYRQTLGQGPEFLTYFQNEAQLEKSRLLSDRFSAERPKGSFSTLEIQRTEQGDSAMYLCASSLGGSTPEQYFGPGTRLTVT.